The 29 T cell receptor beta chains below were found in one sample sequenced in a study of CD8+ T cells in alopecia areata. RNA was isolated and reverse transcribed to cDNA, the sequencing template. Using immunoSEQ multiplex PCR, the repertoire was profiled, and TCRdb retains in-frame clones only, with some absent. The sample records around 190,000 clones, roughly 56% being singletons. What was sequenced was CD8+ T cells sorted from blood. Receptor source: a human donor in good health.

The V call is TRBV4-1, the J call TRBJ2-7, with D perhaps matching TRBD2 (5 bases). With 1 base removed from V and 1 base from J, the gap between germline ends came to 14 bases. Germline V lookup: CDR1 MGHRA, CDR2 YSYEKL. There are 16 residues in the CDR3. The DNA of the CDR3 is TGCGCCAGCAGCCAAGCCAGGTCTTCGGGATCCTACGAGCAGTACTTC. The encoded protein is CASSQARSSGSYEQYF.

This clone occurred once. A junction end diverges from the germline sequence, so it may reflect a read error. The chain joins TRBV15 to TRBJ2-7; D is perhaps TRBD1 (6 bases). The CDR3 spans 16 residues. Germline CDR1 LNHNV, CDR2 YYDKDF (reference sequence). The CDR3 region is CATSGEAGADSYEQYF. CDR3 in DNA: TGTGCCACCAGCGGAGAGGCAGGGGCAGACTCCTACGAGCAGTACTTC.

The chain combines TRBV7-9 with TRBJ2-5, with D possibly being TRBD1 or TRBD2 (6 bases each). CDR1 and CDR2 from the germline V gene are SEHNR and FQNEAQ (reference sequence). V dropped 2 bases and J dropped 4 bases, with 11 bases sitting between them. This CDR3 has 14 amino acids. Written as DNA, the CDR3 is TGTGCCAGCAGCTTATTAGGGGGGCGAGAGACCCAGTACTTC. Its protein is CASSLLGGRETQYF.

The rearrangement links TRBV7-8 to TRBJ2-3; D is ambiguous. This CDR3 has 12 amino acids. V was clipped by 5 bases and J by 0 bases, with 3 bases between them. Germline V gives CDR1 SGHVS, CDR2 FQNEAQ. CDR3 coding DNA: TGTGCCAGCAGCGCTAGCACAGATACGCAGTATTTT. Its protein is CASSASTDTQYF.

The V call is TRBV28, the J call TRBJ2-7, with 9 bases that match TRBD2. Per the germline V gene, CDR1 is MDHEN and CDR2 is SYDVKM. V shed 10 bases, J shed 3 bases, and the junction held 10 bases outside the gene matches. The CDR3 has 14 residues. The CDR3 spells CATYGGGAGYEQYF. The CDR3 bases are TGTGCCACCTACGGCGGGGGGGCCGGCTACGAGCAGTACTTC.

The chain couples TRBV7-9 to TRBJ1-1; 9 nucleotides agree with TRBD1. The CDR3 runs 15 residues. Trimming took 3 bases from V and 4 from J; bases not matched to a gene: 6. Germline V lookup: CDR1 SEHNR, CDR2 FQNEAQ (reference sequence). The CDR3 spells CASSLWDRAGTEAFF. CDR3 DNA: TGTGCCAGCAGCTTGTGGGACAGGGCGGGCACTGAAGCTTTCTTT.

V is TRBV13 and J is TRBJ2-7; no reliable D call. V lost 1 base to trimming and J lost 0 bases, with 7 bases between them. CDR3 length equals 14 residues. Germline V lookup: CDR1 PRHDT, CDR2 FYEKMQ (reference sequence). CDR3 loop: CASSLARYSYEQYF. As DNA, the CDR3 is TGTGCCAGCAGCTTAGCCCGGTACTCCTACGAGCAGTACTTC.

This clone occurred a few times. This chain connects TRBV14 to TRBJ2-1; 11 bases align to TRBD2. V shed 2 bases, J shed 1 base, and the junction held 4 bases outside the gene matches. The CDR3 is made up of 17 amino acids. Germline assignment: CDR1 SGHDN and CDR2 FVKESK. In DNA form, the CDR3 reads TGTGCCAGCAGCCAAAGACTAGCGGGGAGTTCCTACAATGAGCAGTTCTTC. Protein product: CASSQRLAGSSYNEQFF.

This chain uses TRBV5-4 with TRBJ2-1, with D tentatively TRBD2 (5 bases). Germline V gene sequence: CDR1 SGHNT, CDR2 YYREEE (reference sequence). The CDR3 contains 16 residues. Trimming cost V 3 bases and J 0 bases, with 13 bases left between them. In DNA form, the CDR3 reads TGTGCCAGCAGCTCCGAGGTGGGGAGCTCCTACAATGAGCAGTTCTTC. Residues: CASSSEVGSSYNEQFF.

The chain couples TRBV7-9 to TRBJ2-2; D not resolved. This CDR3 has 12 amino acids. CDR1 and CDR2 (germline): SEHNR, FQNEAQ (reference sequence). V was pared by 0 bases and J by 10 bases, with 6 bases between. The CDR3 sequence is CASSLAPSELFF. The CDR3 coding sequence is TGTGCCAGCAGCTTAGCGCCCTCGGAGCTGTTTTTT.

The chain is built from TRBV5-6 and TRBJ1-5, with D possibly being TRBD1 (5 bases). Germline CDR1 SGHDT, CDR2 YYEEEE. Trimming took off 4 bases at V and 3 bases at J, with 8 bases between the two ends. The CDR3 covers 13 residues. The CDR3 here is CASSPGTNQPQHF. The CDR3 nucleotides are TGTGCCAGCAGCCCCGGGACCAATCAGCCCCAGCATTTT.

This chain uses TRBV5-6 with TRBJ2-5; 8 bases align to TRBD1. Germline CDR1 and CDR2: SGHDT and YYEEEE. V lost 1 base, J lost 4 bases, and 6 bases stayed unmatched. This CDR3 has 15 amino acids. CDR3 loop: CASSLPQGAVETQYF. The CDR3 DNA follows: TGTGCCAGCAGCTTGCCGCAGGGGGCTGTAGAGACCCAGTACTTC.

The CDR3 sequence: CATRGRRQGVHEQYF. In DNA, the CDR3 is TGTGCCACCAGAGGTCGTCGACAGGGAGTGCACGAGCAGTACTTC. The J gene is TRBJ2-7, the V gene TRBV15, with TRBD1 identical over 7 bases. Germline V CDR1 and CDR2: LNHNV, YYDKDF (reference sequence). The V and J ends lost 6 bases and 5 bases, in that order; junction bases with no gene match: 13. The CDR3 is 15 amino acids.

Only a few counts were recorded for this clone. The chain carries TRBV7-9 and TRBJ1-2, with TRBD1 identical over 8 bases. The CDR3 is 14 amino acids. Germline CDR1 and CDR2: SEHNR and FQNEAQ (reference sequence). The ends lost 0 bases at V and 6 bases at J; junction bases unmatched: 3. Here the CDR3 DNA reads TGTGCCAGCAGCTTAGCCCAGGGGGCGAATGGCTACACCTTC. This sequence encodes CASSLAQGANGYTF.

This clone occurred a few times. The chain combines TRBV19 with TRBJ2-5; D is unclear. This CDR3 contains 14 residues. CDR1 and CDR2 from the germline V gene are LNHDA and SQIVND (reference sequence). Deletions cut 6 bases from V and 1 base from J, with 12 bases between. The CDR3 DNA follows: TGTGCCAGTAGAAGTGACAATCCCCAAGAGACCCAGTACTTC. It is translated as CASRSDNPQETQYF.

This clone was observed a few times. CDR3 DNA sequence: TGTGCCAGCAGCCTTCTTCCTAGCGGGGGGGGTGAGACCCAGTACTTC. Translated, it gives CASSLLPSGGGETQYF. The V and J genes are TRBV7-8 and TRBJ2-5, with 12 bases that match TRBD2. Germline V gene data show CDR1 as SGHVS and CDR2 as FQNEAQ. This CDR3 has 16 residues. The V gene end was trimmed by 5 bases and the J gene end by 5 bases; junction bases not matched to a gene: 9.

This clone appeared a few times. The J gene is TRBJ2-2, the V gene TRBV5-6; D not resolved. The CDR3 length is 16 residues. V was pared by 7 bases and J by 0 bases, with 16 bases between. Germline assignment: CDR1 SGHDT and CDR2 YYEEEE. CDR3 loop: CASGQAYHPNTGELFF. The CDR3 DNA reads TGTGCCAGCGGGCAGGCATACCACCCGAACACCGGGGAGCTGTTTTTT.

The chain combines TRBV6-6 with TRBJ1-2; a weak D match, TRBD1 (5 bases). The length of the CDR3 is 13 residues. The V and J ends lost 6 bases and 7 bases respectively, with 15 bases between them. The germline CDR1 and CDR2 sequences are MNHNY and SVGAGI (reference sequence). CDR3 in amino acids: CASSLQARGGYTF. CDR3 coding DNA: TGTGCCAGCAGCCTACAGGCTCGAGGTGGCTACACCTTC.

The rearrangement links TRBV7-8 to TRBJ2-3; D not certain. V was trimmed by 1 base and J by 1 base, leaving 9 bases between them. The CDR3 spans 15 residues. Germline CDR1 is SGHVS and CDR2 is FQNEAQ. The CDR3 nucleotides read TGTGCCAGCAGCTTAGGTCGGGCGGGCACAGATACGCAGTATTTT. Translating it yields CASSLGRAGTDTQYF.

This clone was detected a few times. V is TRBV7-9 and J is TRBJ1-5, with TRBD1 matching 8 bases. Germline V CDR1 and CDR2: SEHNR, FQNEAQ (reference sequence). The V gene end was trimmed by 3 bases and the J gene end by 2 bases; junction bases not matched to a gene: 3. There are 15 residues in the CDR3. CDR3 sequence: CASSFGQGGNQPQHF. CDR3 in DNA: TGTGCCAGCAGCTTTGGACAGGGTGGCAATCAGCCCCAGCATTTT. The complete variable domain, with remaining parts taken from reference TRBV7-9 and TRBJ1-5, reads DTGVSQNPRHKITKRGQNVTFRCDPISEHNRLYWYRQTLGQGPEFLTYFQNEAQLEKSRLLSDRFSAERPKGSFSTLEIQRTEQGDSAMYLCASSFGQGGNQPQHFGDGTRLSIL.

The rearrangement joins TRBV5-4 to TRBJ2-6; the D gene is possibly TRBD1 (5 bases). Germline V gives CDR1 SGHNT, CDR2 YYREEE (reference sequence). Deletions cut 0 bases from V and 0 bases from J, with 13 bases between. The CDR3 is made up of 18 amino acids. The CDR3: CASSLERGHYSGANVLTF. The CDR3 bases are TGTGCCAGCAGCTTGGAACGTGGACATTACTCTGGGGCCAACGTCCTGACTTTC.

CDR3 region: CASSSGADRHTDTQYF. In DNA, the CDR3 is TGTGCCAGCAGCTCTGGAGCGGACAGGCACACAGATACGCAGTATTTT. The chain uses TRBV7-6 and TRBJ2-3; 7 bases fit TRBD1. Unmatched junction bases numbered 9, after V lost 4 bases and J lost 2 bases. Per germline, CDR1 SGHVS and CDR2 FNYEAQ. The length of the CDR3 is 16 residues.

The chain combines TRBV6-5 with TRBJ1-4, with D perhaps TRBD1 (5 bases). CDR1 and CDR2 (germline): MNHEY, SVGAGI. This CDR3 comprises 13 residues. V was trimmed by 4 bases and J by 6 bases, leaving 9 bases between them. The CDR3 DNA reads as TGTGCCAGCAGTTGGGACCGGGATGAAAAACTGTTTTTT. The encoded protein is CASSWDRDEKLFF.

This clone was counted many times. This sequence may be a read error, since a much larger clone differs from it by one base. Other nucleotide sequences from this sample produce the same CDR3. The J gene is TRBJ1-1, the V gene TRBV4-1, with no clear D. This CDR3 comprises 13 residues. Between the trimmed V and J ends, which lost 0 bases and 5 bases, there was a span of 7 bases. The V gene's germline CDR1 is MGHRA and CDR2 YSYEKL. The CDR3 sequence: CASSQDRRTEAFF. The CDR3 region has the DNA TGCGCCAGCAGCCAAGATAGGAGGACTGAAGCTTTCTTT.

This sequence joins TRBV7-9 and TRBJ1-4; 8 bases align to TRBD1. Trimming took 0 bases from V and 5 from J; bases not matched to a gene: 5. Germline CDR1 is SEHNR and CDR2 is FQNEAQ (reference sequence). This CDR3 region has 16 residues. The CDR3 loop is CASSLAAQGANEKLFF. In DNA, the CDR3 is TGTGCCAGCAGCTTAGCGGCGCAGGGGGCGAATGAAAAACTGTTTTTT.

The sample holds a few counts of this clone. The rearrangement links TRBV7-2 to TRBJ2-7, with D uncertain. V shed 4 bases and J shed 0 bases, with 4 bases lying between them. The length of the CDR3 is 12 residues. Per the germline V gene, CDR1 is SGHTA and CDR2 is FQGNSA. The CDR3 spells CASSSSSYEQYF. CDR3 nucleotides: TGTGCCAGCAGCTCCAGCTCCTACGAGCAGTACTTC.

J is TRBJ2-2 and V is TRBV7-6, with D unclear. Germline-derived CDR1 and CDR2 are SGHVS and FNYEAQ. CDR3 length: 13 amino acids. Trimming took 2 bases from V and 9 from J, leaving 10 bases between them. CDR3 nucleotide sequence: TGTGCCAGCAGCTTAAGGCAGGAAAGGGAGCTGTTTTTT. This codes for CASSLRQERELFF.

This rearrangement joins TRBV27 to TRBJ2-1, with TRBD2 matching over 11 bases. This CDR3 contains 15 residues. CDR1 MNHEY and CDR2 SMNVEV come from the germline V gene (reference sequence). The J segment lost 3 bases and the V segment lost 5 bases, leaving 3 bases of the junction unmatched. CDR3 sequence reads: CASSTGTSGYNEQFF. DNA of the CDR3: TGTGCCAGCAGTACCGGGACTAGCGGCTACAATGAGCAGTTCTTC.

The J gene is TRBJ2-7, the V gene TRBV29-1; D is ambiguous. The CDR3 spans 10 residues. V lost 7 bases, J lost 3 bases, and 7 bases lay in between. Germline-derived CDR1 and CDR2 are SQVTM and ANQGSEA. The CDR3 coding sequence is TGCAGCGCCGTCTACTACGAGCAGTACTTC. It encodes CSAVYYEQYF.